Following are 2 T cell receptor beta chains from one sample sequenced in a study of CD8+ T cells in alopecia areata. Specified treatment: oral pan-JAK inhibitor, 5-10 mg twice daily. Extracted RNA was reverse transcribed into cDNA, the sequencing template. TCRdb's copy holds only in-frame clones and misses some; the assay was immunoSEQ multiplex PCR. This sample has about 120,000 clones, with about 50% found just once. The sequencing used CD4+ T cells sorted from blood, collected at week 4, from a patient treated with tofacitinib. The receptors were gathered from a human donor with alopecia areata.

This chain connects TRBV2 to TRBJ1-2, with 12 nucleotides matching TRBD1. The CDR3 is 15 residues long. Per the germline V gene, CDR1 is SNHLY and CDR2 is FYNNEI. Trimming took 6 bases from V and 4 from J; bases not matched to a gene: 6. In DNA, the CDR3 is TGTGCCAGCAGGACGGGGACAGGGGGCACCTATGGCTACACCTTC. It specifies CASRTGTGGTYGYTF. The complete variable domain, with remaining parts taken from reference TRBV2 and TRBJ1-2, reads EPEVTQTPSHQVTQMGQEVILRCVPISNHLYFYWYRQILGQKVEFLVSFYNNEISEKSEIFDDQFSVERPDGSNFTLKIRSTKLEDSAMYFCASRTGTGGTYGYTFGSGTRLTVV.

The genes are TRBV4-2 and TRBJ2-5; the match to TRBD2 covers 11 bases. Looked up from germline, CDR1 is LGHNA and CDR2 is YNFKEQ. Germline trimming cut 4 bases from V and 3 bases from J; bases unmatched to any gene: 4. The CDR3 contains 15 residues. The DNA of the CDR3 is TGTGCCAGCAGCCCAATAGCGGGAGGGAAAGAGACCCAGTACTTC. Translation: CASSPIAGGKETQYF.